Sequencing of this T cell receptor (beta chain) was carried out in a study of control samples from healthy donors and cancer patients. TCRdb's table, derived via immunoSEQ multiplex PCR, lists solely in-frame clones and lacks some. The sample has around 150,000 clones; 85% to 90% are singletons. Trimming shortened V by 0 bases and J by 4 bases, and 3 bases separated the two germline ends. The CDR3 sequence is 11 residues long. CDR1 is GTSNPN, CDR2 SVGIG, per germline (reference sequence). On this clone itself: Other nucleotide sequences from this sample produce the same CDR3.

The sequence was collected from a man younger than 35 in good health. This chain links TRBV30 with TRBJ2-5, with unresolved D. The specimen sequenced was blood. The CDR3 sequence is CAWSVGETQYF. CDR3 DNA: TGTGCCTGGAGTGTAGGAGAGACCCAGTACTTC.